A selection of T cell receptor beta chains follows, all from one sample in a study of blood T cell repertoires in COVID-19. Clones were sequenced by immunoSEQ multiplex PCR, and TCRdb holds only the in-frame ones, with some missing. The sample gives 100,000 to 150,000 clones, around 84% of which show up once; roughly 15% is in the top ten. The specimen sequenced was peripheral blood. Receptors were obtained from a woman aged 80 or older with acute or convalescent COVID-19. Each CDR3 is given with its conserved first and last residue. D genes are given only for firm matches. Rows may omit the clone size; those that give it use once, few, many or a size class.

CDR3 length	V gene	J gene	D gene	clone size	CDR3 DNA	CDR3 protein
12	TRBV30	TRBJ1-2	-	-	TGTGCCTACGGGAGCGGGGGCAATGGCTACACCTTC	CAYGSGGNGYTF
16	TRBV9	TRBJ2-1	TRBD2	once	TGTGCCAGCAGCGTGGCTAGCGGGGGGGCCTTCGGTGAGCAGTTCTTC	CASSVASGGAFGEQFF
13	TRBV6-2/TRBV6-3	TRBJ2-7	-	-	TGTGCCAGCAGTTACGTTCTCTCCTACGAGCAGTACTTC	CASSYVLSYEQYF
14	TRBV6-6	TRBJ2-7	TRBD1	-	TGTGCCAGCAGTTACTCGACAGGGAACTACGAGCAGTACTTC	CASSYSTGNYEQYF
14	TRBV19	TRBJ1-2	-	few	TGTGCCAGTAGTATCCCAGGGCTAAACTATGGCTACACCTTC	CASSIPGLNYGYTF
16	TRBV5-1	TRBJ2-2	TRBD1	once	TGCGCCAGCAGCTTGAGTACAGGGGGTAACACCGGGGAGCTGTTTTTT	CASSLSTGGNTGELFF
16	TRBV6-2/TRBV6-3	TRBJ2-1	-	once	TGTGCCAGCAGTACCCCGGGGGCAGGGGGTCACAATGAGCAGTTCTTC	CASSTPGAGGHNEQFF
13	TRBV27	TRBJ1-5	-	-	TGTGCCAGCAGAAGACAAGCCGGTCAGCCCCAGCATTTT	CASRRQAGQPQHF
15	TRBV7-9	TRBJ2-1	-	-	TGTGCCAGCAGCTCCTACAGGGTTTCCTACAATGAGCAGTTCTTC	CASSSYRVSYNEQFF
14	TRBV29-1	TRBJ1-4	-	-	TGCAGCGTCGGGGGGGAGGGGACTAATGAAAAACTGTTTTTT	CSVGGEGTNEKLFF
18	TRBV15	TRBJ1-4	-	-	TGTGCCACCAGCAGAGAGGGACAACCCCTTGCAACTAATGAAAAACTGTTTTTT	CATSREGQPLATNEKLFF
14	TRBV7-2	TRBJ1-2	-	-	TGTGCCAGCAGCTTTCCCGGGACAAACTATGGCTACACCTTC	CASSFPGTNYGYTF
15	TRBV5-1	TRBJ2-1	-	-	TGCGCCAGCAGCTTGGTGGGAGCAATTTCCGATGAGCAGTTCTTC	CASSLVGAISDEQFF
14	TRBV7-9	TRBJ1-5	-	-	TGTGCCAGCAGCGCCCCGGGGGGAGGCCAGCCCCAGCATTTT	CASSAPGGGQPQHF
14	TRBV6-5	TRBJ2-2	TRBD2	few	TGTGCCAGCAGGACGGGGGGGCAAACCGGGGAGCTGTTTTTT	CASRTGGQTGELFF
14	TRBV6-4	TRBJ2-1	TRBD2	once	TGTGCCAGCAGTGTTGCGGGAGGGGACCATGAGCAGTTCTTC	CASSVAGGDHEQFF
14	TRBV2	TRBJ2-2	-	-	TGTGCCAGCCTAGAACAGGGGAACACCGGGGAGCTGTTTTTT	CASLEQGNTGELFF
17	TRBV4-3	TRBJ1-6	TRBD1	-	TGCGCCAGCAGCCAGGAAAAACAGGGGGCGAGTCATTCACCCCTCCACTTT	CASSQEKQGASHSPLHF
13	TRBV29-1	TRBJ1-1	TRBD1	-	TGCAGCGTCCGGGACAGGGCGAACACTGAAGCTTTCTTT	CSVRDRANTEAFF
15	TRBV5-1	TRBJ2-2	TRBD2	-	TGCGCCAGCAGCTGGGACTTAGCGGGAACCGGGGAGCTGTTTTTT	CASSWDLAGTGELFF
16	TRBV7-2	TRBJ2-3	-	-	TGTGCCAGCAGGTCGGGGAGGACCCGGGGGACAGATACGCAGTATTTT	CASRSGRTRGTDTQYF
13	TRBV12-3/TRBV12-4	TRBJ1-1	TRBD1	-	TGTGCCATACAGGGGGTTCGGAACACTGAAGCTTTCTTT	CAIQGVRNTEAFF
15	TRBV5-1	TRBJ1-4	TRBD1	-	TGCGCCAGCAGGTTGTTGGAGACAGGGTTTGAAAAACTGTTTTTT	CASRLLETGFEKLFF
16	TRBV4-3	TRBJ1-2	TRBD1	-	TGCGCCAGCAGCCAAGAAGGACAGGGAAAAGTCTATGGCTACACCTTC	CASSQEGQGKVYGYTF
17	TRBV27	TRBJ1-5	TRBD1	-	TGTGCCAGCAGTTTTTACTCCAGGGGGCGTAACAATCAGCCCCAGCATTTT	CASSFYSRGRNNQPQHF
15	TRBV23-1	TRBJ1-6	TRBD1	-	TGCGCCATTCTCGGACAGGGCCTCTATAATTCACCCCTCCACTTT	CAILGQGLYNSPLHF
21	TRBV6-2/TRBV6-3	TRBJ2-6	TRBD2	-	TGTGCCAGCAGTTACTGGGGACTAGCGGATACCGCGACCTCTGGGGCCAACGTCCTGACTTTC	CASSYWGLADTATSGANVLTF
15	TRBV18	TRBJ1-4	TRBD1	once	TGTGCCAGCTCACCTTCCGGGACAGGGGTTGAAAAACTGTTTTTT	CASSPSGTGVEKLFF
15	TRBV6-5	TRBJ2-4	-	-	TGTGCCAGCAGTTACTCGGGAAGGGGCAAAAACATTCAGTACTTC	CASSYSGRGKNIQYF
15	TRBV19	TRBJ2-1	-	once	TGTGCCAGTAGTATGGCGGCTAGCGCATACAATGAGCAGTTCTTC	CASSMAASAYNEQFF
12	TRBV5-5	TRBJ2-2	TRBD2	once	TGTGCCAGCGCGGGGGTCACCGGGGAGCTGTTTTTT	CASAGVTGELFF
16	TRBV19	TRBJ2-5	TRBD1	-	TGTGCCAGTAGTATCCCCGGCAGGGGGCGTCATGGTCGTCAGTACTTC	CASSIPGRGRHGRQYF
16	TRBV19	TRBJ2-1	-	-	TGTGCCAGTAGCCACCTCGACGCGAGGTCCTACAATGAGCAGTTCTTC	CASSHLDARSYNEQFF
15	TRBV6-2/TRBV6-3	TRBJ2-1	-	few	TGTGCCAGCAGTCCCGACTACCTACCCTACAATGAGCAGTTCTTC	CASSPDYLPYNEQFF
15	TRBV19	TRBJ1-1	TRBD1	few	TGTGCCAGTAGTTACAGGACAGGGAGGGGCACTGAAGCTTTCTTT	CASSYRTGRGTEAFF
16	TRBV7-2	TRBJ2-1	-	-	TGTGCCAGCAGCTTCTTGGGGCGCACCATCTACAATGAGCAGTTCTTC	CASSFLGRTIYNEQFF
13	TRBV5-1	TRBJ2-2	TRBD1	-	TGCGCCAGCAGTCCAGGGGGTACCGGGGAGCTGTTTTTT	CASSPGGTGELFF
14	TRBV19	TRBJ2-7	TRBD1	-	TGTGCCAGTAGTACCGGGACAGGGGGCGTCGAGCAGTACTTC	CASSTGTGGVEQYF
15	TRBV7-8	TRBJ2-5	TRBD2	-	TGTGCCAGCAGCGCCCGTGACACGGGGGGAGAGACCCAGTACTTC	CASSARDTGGETQYF
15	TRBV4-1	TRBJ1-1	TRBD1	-	TGCGCCAGCAGCCAAAACCGGGACAGGGGTTCTGAAGCTTTCTTT	CASSQNRDRGSEAFF
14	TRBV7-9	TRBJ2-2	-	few	TGTGCCAGCGCACGGGGAGCGAACACCGGGGAGCTGTTTTTT	CASARGANTGELFF
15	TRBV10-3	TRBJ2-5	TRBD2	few	TGTGCCATCAGTAGCGGGGTAGGACGTCAAGAGACCCAGTACTTC	CAISSGVGRQETQYF
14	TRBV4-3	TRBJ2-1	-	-	TGCGCCAGCAGCCAAGAGTTGGAGCGGATTGAGCAGTTCTTC	CASSQELERIEQFF
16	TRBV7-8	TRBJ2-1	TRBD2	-	TGTGCCAGCAGCTTGGATACGGGACTAGGCTACAATGAGCAGTTCTTC	CASSLDTGLGYNEQFF
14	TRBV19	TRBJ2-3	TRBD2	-	TGTGCCAGTAGTCCAAGCGGGAAGGGATCCACGCAGTATTTT	CASSPSGKGSTQYF